This T cell receptor (beta chain) appears in the sequencing data of a study of breast tumors, draining lymph nodes, adjacent tissues. Note on this clonotype: No antigen is known for it. Since no conserved phenylalanine or tryptophan closes the CDR3, a read error is the likely cause.

Study-level findings and limits: Compared with lymph nodes, tumors were less diverse; compared with nontumor tissue, more.

Axillary draining lymph nodes of breast cancer patients supplied the node samples. TCRdb analysed the multiplex PCR reads with MiXCR anew, one entry per CDR3 protein. Of about 230,000 distinct CDR3 sequences in the sample, roughly 30% were seen once. CDR1 is DFQATT and CDR2 is SNEGSKA in the germline V gene (reference sequence). The CDR3 sequence is 12 residues long. V lost 0 bases and J lost 6, with 6 bases in between. Sequencing used axillary lymph node tissue. The V call is TRBV20-1, the J call TRBJ1-5; D gene unclear. This TCR was sampled from a female donor with breast cancer. Some clones in this sample may be carry-over from other donors' samples. CDR3 region: CSARDYGQPQHG. The CDR3 nucleotides read TGCAGTGCTAGAGATTACGGTCAGCCCCAGCATGGT.